This section outlines one T cell receptor beta chain sequence together with its context. This record belongs to a study of blood T cell repertoires in COVID-19. Turning to the study itself: Collection of acute and convalescent COVID-19 samples took place in the United States, Italy and Spain. From T cells, B-cell-depleted T cells, or PBMCs came the material, which was cDNA or gDNA.

Profiled with immunoSEQ multiplex PCR; TCRdb holds only in-frame clones, not every one. The table records some 180,000 clones, approximately 82% of them present only once. The CDR3 contains 13 residues. Germline V CDR1 and CDR2: MNHEY, SMNVEV (reference sequence). The V end was cut by 5 bases, the J end by 5 bases, with 13 bases between. The sequenced material came from peripheral blood. The chain has TRBV27 and TRBJ2-7; unclear D gene. The clonotype comes from a woman between 65 and 79 years old who had recovered from COVID-19. CDR3 coding DNA: TGTGCCAGCAGTCCCCCCTACGGTCACGAGCAGTACTTC. This codes for CASSPPYGHEQYF.